This entry lists 16 T cell receptor beta chains sequenced from one sample in a study of T cell changes during pregnancy in multiple sclerosis. Produced via immunoSEQ multiplex PCR; TCRdb's table is partial and in-frame only. This sample carries about 70,000 clones, roughly 94% of them seen once, and the ten largest clones take less than 0.65%. The specimen was peripheral blood, collected in the third trimester of pregnancy. The receptors were sampled from a female donor with multiple sclerosis, enrolled in a pregnancy study.

This clone was recorded once. This sequence joins TRBV7-7 and TRBJ2-5; 10 bases are shared with TRBD2. After removal of 2 bases from V and 3 bases from J, the junction contained 3 bases not matched to a gene. This CDR3 contains 15 residues. CDR1 is SSHAT, CDR2 FNYEAQ, per germline (reference sequence). CDR3: CASSLSLAGKETQYF. The CDR3 coding sequence is TGTGCCAGCAGCTTATCACTAGCGGGGAAAGAGACCCAGTACTTC.

The V and J genes are TRBV11-2 and TRBJ1-1; tentative D call: TRBD1 (6 bases). CDR1 and CDR2 from the germline V gene are SGHAT and FQNNGV. The CDR3 is made up of 14 amino acids. Trimming removed 5 bases at V and 7 bases at J, with 17 bases between. The CDR3 nucleotides are TGTGCCAGCAGCCTAACCGGGGCAGGGGTTGAAGCTTTCTTT. Translated, it gives CASSLTGAGVEAFF.

CDR3 protein: CASSLTGSNEQYF. The CDR3 bases are TGTGCCAGCAGCTTAACAGGGTCGAACGAGCAGTACTTC. The chain couples TRBV5-4 to TRBJ2-7; perhaps TRBD1 as D (6 bases). With 2 bases removed from V and 5 bases from J, the gap between germline ends came to 11 bases. Germline V gene lookup returns CDR1 SGHNT and CDR2 YYREEE (reference sequence). The CDR3 totals 13 residues.

The count of this clone is one. The chain couples TRBV6-6 to TRBJ1-2; 9 bases agree with TRBD1. The CDR3 sequence is 14 residues long. The germline V gene encodes CDR1 MNHNY and CDR2 SVGAGI (reference sequence). With 1 base clipped from V and 8 bases from J, the junction kept 5 bases outside the gene matches. CDR3 protein: CASSYLGQGKGYTF. CDR3 nucleotide sequence: TGTGCCAGCAGTTACTTGGGACAGGGCAAGGGCTACACCTTC.

The chain is built from TRBV29-1 and TRBJ2-7; 10 bases are a match to TRBD1. With 6 bases clipped from V and 2 bases from J, the junction kept 10 bases outside the gene matches. Germline V gene data show CDR1 as SQVTM and CDR2 as ANQGSEA. The CDR3 loop spans 15 amino acids. The CDR3 loop reads CSVDSGTGVPYEQYF. In DNA, the CDR3 is TGCAGCGTGGACTCCGGGACAGGGGTCCCCTACGAGCAGTACTTC.

The chain combines TRBV27 with TRBJ1-2; 10 nucleotides match TRBD1. This CDR3 comprises 15 residues. Germline trimming cut 7 bases from V and 8 bases from J; bases unmatched to any gene: 13. Germline-derived CDR1 and CDR2 are MNHEY and SMNVEV (reference sequence). The CDR3 region has the DNA TGTGCCAGCATGGGGGGGACAGGGGCTCGCTTCGGCTACACCTTC. Its translation: CASMGGTGARFGYTF.

There are a few counts of this clone. The chain couples TRBV6-4 to TRBJ2-2, with D perhaps TRBD2 (6 bases). V dropped 2 bases and J dropped 1 base, with 11 bases sitting between them. Germline V gene sequence: CDR1 MRHNA, CDR2 SNTAGT. The CDR3 contains 16 residues. The CDR3 protein is CASSDGGDLNTGELFF. The CDR3 coding sequence is TGTGCCAGCAGTGACGGAGGGGACCTGAACACCGGGGAGCTGTTTTTT.

The CDR3, as DNA: TGCAGCGTTCGCGGCTACACCGGGGAGCTGTTTTTT. This translates into CSVRGYTGELFF. The chain carries TRBV29-1 and TRBJ2-2; D unresolved. The CDR3 consists of 12 residues. CDR1 is SQVTM, CDR2 ANQGSEA, per germline. Between the trimmed V and J ends, which lost 5 bases and 3 bases, there was a span of 7 bases.

This clone was found once. This chain uses TRBV6-5 with TRBJ2-1; 8 bases line up with TRBD1. This CDR3 is built from 13 residues. V dropped 5 bases and J dropped 3; count of bases not matched to a gene: 0. Germline CDR1 and CDR2: MNHEY and SVGAGI. Written as DNA, the CDR3 is TGTGCCAGCAGTGGGACAGGCTACAATGAGCAGTTCTTC. Its protein is CASSGTGYNEQFF.

The V and J genes are TRBV30 and TRBJ1-4; 9 positions agree with TRBD1. The V segment lost 3 bases and the J segment 8 bases; nucleotides outside the gene matches: 7. CDR3 length: 14 amino acids. Germline V gives CDR1 GTSNPN, CDR2 SVGIG (reference sequence). The CDR3 nucleotides read TGTGCCTGGAGGCCCTGGGACAGGGACGAAAAACTGTTTTTT. Amino acid sequence: CAWRPWDRDEKLFF.

This clone was detected only a few times. In nucleotides, the CDR3 is TGTGCCAGCAGAGATGACCGGGCCGGGGAGCTGTTTTTT. Protein: CASRDDRAGELFF. V and J are TRBV9 and TRBJ2-2; D gene uncertain. The CDR3 totals 13 residues. Germline CDR1 and CDR2: SGDLS and YYNGEE. Between the trimmed V and J ends, which lost 5 bases and 6 bases, there was a span of 11 bases.

This chain connects TRBV30 to TRBJ2-7, with TRBD2 as a possible D gene (6 bases). V lost 8 bases and J lost 5, with 19 bases in between. This CDR3 is 13 amino acids long. CDR1 and CDR2 from the germline V gene are GTSNPN and SVGIG (reference sequence). The CDR3 DNA reads TGTGCCGGCCTAGCGTACGAGGGGAACGAGCAGTACTTC. Translation: CAGLAYEGNEQYF.

This sequence joins TRBV19 and TRBJ2-3; TRBD2 is a possible D gene (6 bases). Trimming shortened V by 3 bases and J by 12 bases, and 10 bases separated the two germline ends. This CDR3 contains 11 residues. Germline values: CDR1 LNHDA, CDR2 SQIVND (reference sequence). This CDR3 is CASSMGGIQYF. The CDR3 region has the DNA TGTGCCAGTAGTATGGGAGGAATCCAGTATTTT.

The rearrangement uses TRBV7-2 and TRBJ2-5; 7 bases match TRBD2. The germline gives CDR1 SGHTA, CDR2 FQGNSA. The CDR3 length is 13 residues. V lost 4 bases to trimming and J lost 4 bases; unmatched junction nucleotides: 3. The DNA for the CDR3 is TGTGCCAGCAGCTCCGGACTAGGAGAGACCCAGTACTTC. Its translation: CASSSGLGETQYF.

The rearrangement joins TRBV4-3 to TRBJ1-6, with TRBD1 as a possible D gene (5 bases). The length of the CDR3 is 14 residues. Trimming stripped 1 base from V and 9 bases from J, with 10 bases between. Germline lookup yields CDR1 LGHNA and CDR2 YSLEER. The chain's CDR3 is CASSQGREGSPLHF. CDR3 coding DNA: TGCGCCAGCAGCCAAGGCAGGGAGGGTTCACCCCTCCACTTT.

The V call is TRBV7-2, the J call TRBJ2-7; D is uncertain. Per germline, CDR1 SGHTA and CDR2 FQGNSA. The ends were cut back, 3 bases at V and 2 bases at J, with 14 bases in the middle. The CDR3 length is 15 residues. CDR3 amino acids: CASSLLPTEPYEQYF. In DNA, the CDR3 is TGTGCCAGCAGCTTGCTCCCCACAGAACCCTACGAGCAGTACTTC.